This section outlines one TCR beta chain sequence together with its context. This clonotype has only a few counts. No cognate antigen has been identified for it. No clone much larger than this one lies a single base away; base qualities are absent. Ficoll-Paque density gradient centrifugation was the method used to isolate PBMCs. This specimen belongs to a study of T-cell memory formation after mild COVID-19 (dated by TCRdb to the early 2020s). Describing the broader study: TCR sequence clusters from the two donors were found to be largely donor specific. Longitudinal TCRalpha and TCRbeta repertoire sequencing tracked T-cell clones expanding and contracting after mild COVID-19 in a couple of donors. Two young, previously healthy adult volunteers made up the cohort, one male and one female. Results and caveats for the whole study, not just this receptor: The study included only a couple of mild cases, and larger cohorts that include severe cases with pre-infection samples were judged to be necessary. Whether the second-wave clones peaking on day 37 were SARS-CoV-2 specific was not confirmed. Contracting CD4+ clones appeared mostly in the CM and EM memory subsets, whereas CD8+ clones were enriched in EMRA. Balanced CD4/CD8 phenotypes were observed for clones contracting from day 15 to 85, whereas a bias towards CD4+ was observed for a second wave of clones expanding from day 15 to 37. Some responding clones were found in pre-infection memory, which suggests that pre-existing cross-reactive memory T cells took part in the SARS-CoV-2 response.

The run used an Illumina NovaSeq 6000. Using 5'RACE with constant-segment primers, TCRalpha and TCRbeta cDNA libraries were constructed, with sample barcodes and unique molecular identifiers added in the process. RNA was extracted from every sample with Trizol reagent. Library amplification was performed in two PCR steps, and a second sample barcode and Illumina TruSeq adapters were introduced in the second step. Sequencing of libraries was performed on an Illumina NovaSeq with 2 x 150 bp paired-end reads. The paper's processing steps were these. With migec v1.2.7, reads were demultiplexed and then collapsed into UMI-guided consensus sequences. Using mixcr v2.1.11, the UMI consensuses were aligned to TRA and TRB V and J templates and assembled into clonotypes. A clonotype was counted as expanded or contracted only if both edgeR and NoisET called the change significant, with noise models trained on biological replicates. For edgeR calls, the cutoffs were a false discovery rate-adjusted p below 0.01 and a log2 fold-change threshold of 1. As an exploratory analysis of dynamics, max-normalized trajectories of the 1000 most abundant clonotypes were examined by PCA with hierarchical clustering. The CD4 or CD8 phenotype of responding clones was assigned using the separately sequenced CD4+ and CD8+ repertoires. The public sequencing data were trimmed at Q25 with fastp and processed into clonotypes with MiXCR by TCRdb, which kept only in-frame beta chains. Rows with one shared CDR3 protein collapse into an entry with the most common genes and DNA. These V and J calls are TCRdb output, not the study's own analysis. Here the sample has under 250,000 distinct CDR3 sequences; roughly a tenth occur a single time. Of the sample, roughly 3% is held by the ten largest clones.

This TCR was recovered from a man aged 18 to 30 who had mild COVID-19 (a few samples of this study predate the infection). The sample titles of this study are shuffled in the database, so cell type and time point are left out; the donor was told from shared clones. The sequencing input was PBMCs or a T cell subset sorted from them (not recorded which).

Here the CDR3 is given as CASSPRDKFQETQYF. The nucleotide sequence reads as follows: TGTGCCAGCAGCCCGCGGGACAAATTCCAAGAGACCCAGTACTTC. The sequence links TRBV9 to TRBJ2-5; the D call is possibly TRBD1 or TRBD2, each sharing 6 bases. Trimming takes 4 bases from V and 1 base from J, and the germline ends sit 14 bases apart. The germline V gene gives CDR1 as SGDLS and CDR2 as YYNGEE. Including cysteine and phenylalanine, the CDR3 has 15 amino acids. The CDR3 DNA has 45 bases and is translated from base 1.